The source of this TCR beta chain is a study of blood T cells in healthy people across ages (dated by TCRdb to 2013 to 2016). Regarding the complete study: In model experiments, template switching captured roughly one uniquely barcoded TCR beta cDNA molecule for every two T cells. To track age-related changes in TCR beta repertoire diversity, the study relied on deep sequencing normalized with unique cDNA molecular identifiers. Donors were grouped into four age groups: young (average approximately 16 years), middle-aged (about 38), aged (about 60) and long-lived (over 80). For two donors (one aged 18 to 30 and one aged 80 or older), the study analyzed two additional independent replicas of 1 million unique cDNA reads from the same blood draw. The research as a whole found: There was a strong correlation between observed TCR beta diversity and the percentage of naive T cells measured by flow cytometry. Because the CMV infection status of the donors was unknown, age-related changes in expanded clonotypes may potentially have been confounded. Conclusive comparison of naive and antigen-experienced compartments was prevented by the profiling of bulk unsorted PBMCs. Estimates of total diversity from one million sequenced T cells were regarded as lower bounds and underestimates. Compared with the aged group, the long-lived group had more naive CD4+ T cells, fewer expanded clones and increased TCR diversity, a pattern suggesting age selection. As age increased, observed TCR beta diversity per million T cells dropped in a roughly linear way, and a significant reduction was already evident by age about 40.

This clonotype has only a few counts. No antigen is known for it. One base away there is no much larger clone; base qualities are not given. The library was prepared using 5' RACE. Sequenced on an Illumina HiSeq 2500. A second 7 to 11 cycle PCR used a sample-barcoded 5' primer and a J-beta primer mix. A template-switch 5' adaptor carrying 12 random nucleotides introduced a unique molecular identifier onto each TCR beta cDNA molecule. Each sample yielded at least 3 million CDR3-containing paired-end reads. First-strand cDNA was synthesized from all RNA with the Mint cDNA synthesis kit, primed by a TRBC-specific oligonucleotide. All cDNA was treated with uracil-DNA glycosylase and then went through a first 18-cycle PCR with the universal primers M1SS and BC2_uni_R. The paper's processing steps were these. Each sample was normalized by randomly selecting 1 million high-quality reads, each carrying a distinct molecular identifier. Reads sharing molecular identifiers were discarded rather than binned into consensus sequences. MiTCR, with a Q25 quality threshold and the strictest error-elimination algorithm, was used for CDR3 identification, clonotype clustering and error correction. A nonparametric unseen species model using Euler transformation provided a lower-bound estimate of total TCR beta diversity. TCRdb passed the public sequencing reads through fastp at Q25 and MiXCR, retaining productive beta sequences. Every entry covers one CDR3 protein and lists the most common genes and DNA from its rows. These V and J calls rely on TCRdb rather than the paper's analysis. This sample comprises some 1,000,000 distinct CDR3 sequences, approximately 26% of them detected only once. The top ten clones comprise around 0.75% of the sample.

CDR1 ENHRY and CDR2 SYGVKD were looked up in the germline V gene. V ends up 10 bases short and J 5 bases short, with an unmatched junction base count of 9. The CDR3 spans 13 residues, from the cysteine through the phenylalanine. Only the CDR3 part of the read is kept: 39 bases, read in frame from the first base. Donors were a few dozen systemically healthy Caucasian individuals from Russia aged 6 to 90 years. Around 9.9 milliliters of peripheral blood were collected from each donor into EDTA-treated Vacutainer tubes. Ficoll-Paque density-gradient centrifugation was used to isolate PBMCs, with at least 7 million per sample. Total RNA was extracted from PBMCs with Trizol reagent, with at least 6 micrograms obtained per sample. The percentages of naive CD45RAhigh/CD27high T cells were determined by flow cytometry on a PBMC aliquot from every donor. Separately, the same data were catalogued under a study of T cells of mothers and their children. Looking at the second paper: The donors were nine systemically healthy Caucasian individuals, made up of three mothers and their six children. cDNA synthesis consumed the entire amount of extracted RNA, loaded at 1.5 ug RNA in each 15 ul reaction. In the second PCR, sample barcodes and 2-4 random nucleotides were introduced via the M1S primer. More than 9 million TCR beta CDR3 reads were obtained from each mother, and some 3.2 million reads were obtained from each child. In both related and unrelated pairs, thymic selection shapes the output of TCR recombination in a similar way, with inherited differences having only a minor effect. Normalized repertoire overlap was always slightly but never significantly higher in related than unrelated mother-child pairs. Persistent microchimeric T cell clones were not detected, at a sensitivity of around 95 clones per million clonotypes. The study used deep NGS to compare TCR beta repertoires of mothers and children, seeking features distinguishing related mother-child pairs from unrelated individuals. Mothers averaged about 37 +/- 4 years of age and children averaged around 10 +/- 4 years. After adapter ligation was performed with NEBNext reagents, the libraries were sequenced on an Illumina HiSeq 2000 with 100+100 nt paired-end reads. Mother and child libraries were prepared a month apart and sequenced in separate runs to prevent cross-contamination. Between about 500,000 and 2,100,000 distinct TCR beta clonotypes were identified per donor. Naive TCR beta clonotypes were estimated from low-frequency clonotypes matched to each donor's FACS-determined naive share, without sorting.

This sequence was found in a girl aged 2-10 years in good health. The chain couples TRBV10-3 to TRBJ2-7; TRBD1 aligns with 9 central bases. The sequenced material came from blood. The sequence in DNA is TGTGCCAGTGGGACAGGGCCCAGCAACGAGCAGTACTTC. This yields the protein CASGTGPSNEQYF.